This T cell receptor beta chain emerged from a study of blood T cell repertoires in COVID-19. The overall study: Whether acute or convalescent, the COVID-19 samples came from the United States, Italy and Spain. PBMCs, B-cell-depleted T cells, or T cells were the source of the cDNA or gDNA that made up the material.

Original data processing: Reference gene primers were amplified, and this amplification served to estimate nucleated cell counts. TCRdb's copy holds only in-frame clones and misses some; the assay was immunoSEQ multiplex PCR. Clone size and the V and J calls come from that table; the DNA yielded D and trimming. This sample yields 90,000 to 120,000 clones, of which 87% are seen a single time; roughly 15% belongs to the top ten. V was clipped by 3 bases and J by 0 bases; unmatched bases: 6. The CDR3 length is 18 residues. Germline lookup yields CDR1 MDHEN and CDR2 SYDVKM. The source is a man in his fifties or sixties with acute or convalescent COVID-19. The chain employs TRBV28 and TRBJ2-6; 9 bases map to TRBD1. Sequencing used peripheral blood. CDR3 nucleotide sequence: TGTGCCAGCAGTTTGTTCCCGACAGGGGGCTCTGGGGCCAACGTCCTGACTTTC. This translates into CASSLFPTGGSGANVLTF.